This TCR beta chain comes out of a study of T cells after yellow fever vaccination. Study-wide results and limits: Booster sampling recovered most clones from primary vaccination (approximately 96% CD4, approximately 90% CD8).

Generation of TCR cDNA used 5'RACE template switching (which added a universal primer site and UMIs). TCRdb fed the 5' RACE reads into MiXCR, producing one record per CDR3 protein. Of some 560,000 distinct CDR3 sequences listed, 17% are singletons. With regard to this clonotype: The antigen remains unidentified.

This CDR3 is 14 amino acids long. Trimming took off 3 bases at V and 4 bases at J, with 10 bases between the two ends. CDR1 and CDR2 (germline): MGHRA, YSYEKL. The V call is TRBV4-1, the J call TRBJ2-1; TRBD2 might be the D (5 bases). This sample comprised PBMCs, obtained less than 6 days after the first yellow fever vaccination. The receptor comes from a man aged 18 to 29 who received the YFV17D yellow fever vaccine. The CDR3 sequence is CASSHGGQYNEQFF. The DNA of the CDR3 is TGCGCCAGCAGCCACGGCGGGCAGTACAATGAGCAGTTCTTC.